Each of the 23 T cell receptor beta chains below was sequenced from the same sample in a study of cytomegalovirus exposure and HLA in healthy donors. It was with 60 Vbeta and 13 Jbeta primers that the PCR ran. Produced via immunoSEQ multiplex PCR; TCRdb's table is partial and in-frame only. The sample lists about 220,000 clones, around 76% occurring once. Sequencing was done on a sample of PBMCs. The receptors shown here come from a man between 18 and 29 years old in good health and CMV-seronegative.

The gene calls are TRBV5-4 and TRBJ2-5; 7 positions match TRBD2. V gave up 2 bases and J gave up 4 bases; unmatched junction bases: 8. The CDR3 is 15 amino acids. Per germline, CDR1 SGHNT and CDR2 YYREEE (reference sequence). The DNA of the CDR3 is TGTGCCAGCAGCTTAGCGGGATGGAGTACAGAGACCCAGTACTTC. It specifies CASSLAGWSTETQYF.

V and J are TRBV10-1 and TRBJ1-1, with 8 bases aligning to TRBD1. The CDR3 is made up of 15 amino acids. V trimming: 1 base; J trimming: 7 bases; junction bases outside the gene matches: 8. Germline assignment: CDR1 WNHNN and CDR2 SYGVQD (reference sequence). CDR3 bases: TGCGCCAGCAGTGAGTTCTCAGGGGGCCGAGGTGAAGCTTTCTTT. Translated: CASSEFSGGRGEAFF.

The chain carries TRBV10-3 and TRBJ2-3, with TRBD1 matching 12 bases. CDR3 length: 15 residues. Trimming removed 7 bases from V and 3 bases from J; junction bases left unmatched: 5. The V gene's germline CDR1 is ENHRY and CDR2 SYGVKD. This chain's CDR3 is CAITQGQGATDTQYF. CDR3 sequence (DNA): TGTGCCATCACTCAGGGACAGGGGGCAACAGATACGCAGTATTTT.

V and J are TRBV27 and TRBJ1-1; tentatively, D is TRBD1 (6 bases). Trimming removed 8 bases from V and 5 bases from J, with 21 bases in between. The germline CDR1 and CDR2 sequences are MNHEY and SMNVEV (reference sequence). The length of the CDR3 is 15 residues. DNA of the CDR3: TGTGCCAGCCGAAGTCAATCAGGGGTGTGGACTGAAGCTTTCTTT. Translating gives CASRSQSGVWTEAFF.

This sequence joins TRBV4-1 and TRBJ2-1; perhaps TRBD2 as D (5 bases). V lost 3 bases and J 6 bases, leaving 9 bases between the germline ends. Germline V CDR1 and CDR2: MGHRA, YSYEKL. CDR3 size: 13 residues. The CDR3 loop is CASSHAEGNEQFF. The CDR3 DNA sequence: TGCGCCAGCAGCCATGCAGAGGGCAATGAGCAGTTCTTC.

The genes are TRBV29-1 and TRBJ2-6; D unresolved. The ends were cut back, 5 bases at V and 0 bases at J, with 8 bases in the middle. The CDR3 covers 14 residues. CDR1 and CDR2 from the germline V gene are SQVTM and ANQGSEA. The CDR3 nucleotides are TGCAGCGTTTCACAGAACTCTGGGGCCAACGTCCTGACTTTC. Its protein product is CSVSQNSGANVLTF.

This chain links TRBV7-8 with TRBJ1-5; TRBD1 might be the D (6 bases). Germline V gene lookup returns CDR1 SGHVS and CDR2 FQNEAQ. V shed 5 bases and J shed 3 bases, with 17 bases lying between them. The CDR3 is made up of 16 amino acids. The CDR3 loop reads CASSDPGGGPNQPQHF. CDR3 coding DNA: TGTGCCAGCAGCGATCCTGGGGGGGGCCCCAATCAGCCCCAGCATTTT. The full variable domain, with the rest looked up from reference TRBV7-8 and TRBJ1-5, is GAGVSQSPRYKVAKRGQDVALRCDPISGHVSLFWYQQALGQGPEFLTYFQNEAQLDKSGLPSDRFFAERPEGSVSTLKIQRTQQEDSAVYLCASSDPGGGPNQPQHFGDGTRLSIL.

The chain has TRBV2 and TRBJ1-1; no clear D gene. The CDR3 sequence is 13 residues long. V was cut by 4 bases and J by 5 bases, with 11 bases left in between. From germline, CDR1 is SNHLY and CDR2 FYNNEI. CDR3 loop: CASSGGGQTEAFF. In nucleotides, the CDR3 is TGTGCCAGCAGTGGGGGAGGGCAGACTGAAGCTTTCTTT.

The chain joins TRBV23-1 to TRBJ1-5; D is unresolved. TRBV23-1 is classed as an ORF, of uncertain function. The CDR3 is 13 residues long. V lost 2 bases to trimming and J lost 7 bases, with 9 bases between them. The CDR3 DNA follows: TGCGCCAGCAGTCAAGAGGGTGCGCAGCCCCAGCATTTT. Translating it yields CASSQEGAQPQHF.

This chain links TRBV2 with TRBJ2-7; 11 bases agree with TRBD2. CDR1 and CDR2 (germline): SNHLY, FYNNEI. With V trimmed by 6 bases and J by 2 bases, 3 bases remained unmatched. The CDR3 sequence is 14 residues long. The CDR3 DNA sequence: TGTGCCAGCAGGGATAGCGGGGGGGCCTACGAGCAGTACTTC. This gives the protein CASRDSGGAYEQYF.

The J gene is TRBJ2-3, the V gene TRBV4-2, with D possibly TRBD2 on 6 matching bases. V was pared by 4 bases and J by 5 bases, with 16 bases between. Germline V gene data show CDR1 as LGHNA and CDR2 as YNFKEQ. This CDR3 has 15 residues. The CDR3 is CASSLLGTPEDTQYF. The CDR3 nucleotides are TGTGCCAGCAGCCTTTTGGGGACTCCAGAAGATACGCAGTATTTT.

This clone was detected a few times. The chain links TRBV5-4 to TRBJ1-6; 7 positions agree with TRBD1. CDR1 and CDR2 (germline): SGHNT, YYREEE (reference sequence). V lost 6 bases to trimming and J lost 8 bases; unmatched junction nucleotides: 5. This CDR3 is 13 amino acids long. CDR3 DNA sequence: TGTGCCAGCAAACAAGACAGGGATTCACCCCTCCACTTT. Translated: CASKQDRDSPLHF. Complete variable domain (other parts from reference TRBV5-4 and TRBJ1-6): ETGVTQSPTHLIKTRGQQVTLRCSSQSGHNTVSWYQQALGQGPQFIFQYYREEENGRGNFPPRFSGLQFPNYSSELNVNALELDDSALYLCASKQDRDSPLHFGNGTRLTVT.

This chain links TRBV11-2 with TRBJ1-3, with 7 bases aligning to TRBD1. Germline V gene data show CDR1 as SGHAT and CDR2 as FQNNGV. V lost 5 bases, J lost 6 bases, and 4 bases stayed unmatched. This CDR3 spans 13 amino acids. CDR3 coding DNA: TGTGCCAGCAGCCTGGGACAGCCAAACACCATATATTTT. Amino acids: CASSLGQPNTIYF.

The gene calls are TRBV27 and TRBJ2-3, with D unclear. Germline V gene lookup returns CDR1 MNHEY and CDR2 SMNVEV (reference sequence). Trimming removed 3 bases from V and 4 bases from J, with 8 bases in between. This CDR3 is 13 amino acids long. The CDR3 sequence: CASSFAPPDTQYF. The CDR3 DNA follows: TGTGCCAGCAGTTTTGCGCCCCCAGATACGCAGTATTTT.

The V and J genes are TRBV9 and TRBJ2-1; 7 nucleotides line up with TRBD2. CDR1 and CDR2 from the germline V gene are SGDLS and YYNGEE. The trim removed 4 bases at V and 2 bases at J, leaving 6 bases unmatched. The length of the CDR3 is 15 residues. CDR3 loop: CASSQAGTPYNEQFF. The CDR3 DNA sequence: TGTGCCAGCAGCCAAGCGGGGACCCCCTACAATGAGCAGTTCTTC.

The rearrangement joins TRBV5-1 to TRBJ2-1, with TRBD2 matching 9 bases. With V trimmed by 2 bases and J by 3 bases, 9 bases remained unmatched. Germline V gene lookup returns CDR1 SGHRS and CDR2 YFSETQ. The CDR3 is 17 residues long. The CDR3 sequence: CASSLDRSGSGYNEQFF. In DNA form, the CDR3 reads TGCGCCAGCAGCTTAGACCGTAGCGGGAGTGGCTACAATGAGCAGTTCTTC.

The chain combines TRBV2 with TRBJ1-4, with 9 bases matching TRBD1. Trimming at V came to 6 bases and at J to 8 bases, leaving 10 bases not matched to a gene. The CDR3 sequence is 15 residues long. Germline values: CDR1 SNHLY, CDR2 FYNNEI. The CDR3 DNA follows: TGTGCCAGCAGACGCAATATAGGGACAGGGGAAAAACTGTTTTTT. It specifies CASRRNIGTGEKLFF.

This sequence joins TRBV19 and TRBJ2-5; 9 bases fit TRBD2. Per the germline V gene, CDR1 is LNHDA and CDR2 is SQIVND (reference sequence). This CDR3 region has 16 residues. V was clipped by 5 bases and J by 6 bases; unmatched bases: 13. CDR3 DNA: TGTGCCAGTAGTCCATTCGCGGGAGGGCCGGGGAAGACCCAGTACTTC. As protein: CASSPFAGGPGKTQYF.

The V and J genes are TRBV19 and TRBJ1-5; D unclear. Germline V gene data show CDR1 as LNHDA and CDR2 as SQIVND (reference sequence). The CDR3 runs 15 residues. Trimming pared 7 bases from V and 0 bases from J, leaving 13 bases between. CDR3 sequence: CASTRGPNSNQPQHF. CDR3 DNA sequence: TGTGCCAGTACTAGAGGGCCGAATAGCAATCAGCCCCAGCATTTT.

The chain carries TRBV30 and TRBJ1-2; D gene ambiguous. The V end lost 7 bases, the J end lost 1 base, and 7 bases lay between the germline ends. The germline V gene encodes CDR1 GTSNPN and CDR2 SVGIG (reference sequence). The CDR3 covers 11 residues. The CDR3 here is CASPLNYGYTF. The CDR3 bases are TGTGCCTCTCCACTTAACTATGGCTACACCTTC.

This clone was counted between two and nine times. The genes are TRBV19 and TRBJ2-3; D is unclear. Germline V gene lookup returns CDR1 LNHDA and CDR2 SQIVND (reference sequence). V dropped 3 bases and J dropped 2 bases, with 12 bases sitting between them. CDR3 length equals 15 residues. CDR3 in DNA: TGTGCCAGTAGTATTTCATCGGTTAACACAGATACGCAGTATTTT. Encoded protein: CASSISSVNTDTQYF.

A few counts support this clone. The rearrangement links TRBV5-8 to TRBJ1-1; possibly TRBD1 for D (6 bases). Trimming took 1 base from V and 7 from J, leaving 17 bases between them. The CDR3 extends over 15 amino acids. Per the germline V gene, CDR1 is SGHTS and CDR2 is YDEGEE. CDR3 sequence (DNA): TGTGCCAGCAGCTTGTATGGTCGGCAGGGGTATGAAGCTTTCTTT. Protein sequence: CASSLYGRQGYEAFF. Using reference TRBV5-8 and TRBJ1-1 for the parts outside the CDR3, the full variable domain is EAGVTQSPTHLIKTRGQQATLRCSPISGHTSVYWYQQALGLGLQFLLWYDEGEERNRGNFPPRFSGRQFPNYSSELNVNALELEDSALYLCASSLYGRQGYEAFFGQGTRLTVV.

The chain joins TRBV15 to TRBJ2-7, with 8 bases matching TRBD1. There are 15 residues in the CDR3. CDR1 LNHNV and CDR2 YYDKDF come from the germline V gene (reference sequence). The junction had 7 bases not matched to a gene; V was cut back by 2 bases and J by 4 bases. Written as DNA, the CDR3 is TGTGCCACCAGCAGATTGACAGGGGTCGGGTACGAGCAGTACTTC. It specifies CATSRLTGVGYEQYF.